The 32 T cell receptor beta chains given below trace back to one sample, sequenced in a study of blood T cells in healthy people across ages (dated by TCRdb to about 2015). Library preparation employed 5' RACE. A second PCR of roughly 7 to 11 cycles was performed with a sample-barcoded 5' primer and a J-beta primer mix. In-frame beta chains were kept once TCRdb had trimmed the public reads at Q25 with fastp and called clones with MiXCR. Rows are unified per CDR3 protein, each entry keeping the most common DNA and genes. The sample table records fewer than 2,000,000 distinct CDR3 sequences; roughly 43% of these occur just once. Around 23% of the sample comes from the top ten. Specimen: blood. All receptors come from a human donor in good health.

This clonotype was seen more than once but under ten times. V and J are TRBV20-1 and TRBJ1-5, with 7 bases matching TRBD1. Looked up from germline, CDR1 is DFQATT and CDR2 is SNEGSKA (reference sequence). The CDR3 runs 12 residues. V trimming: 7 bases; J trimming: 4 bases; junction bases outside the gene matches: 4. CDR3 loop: CSVPRGNQPQHF. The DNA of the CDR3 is TGCAGTGTCCCCAGGGGGAATCAGCCCCAGCATTTT.

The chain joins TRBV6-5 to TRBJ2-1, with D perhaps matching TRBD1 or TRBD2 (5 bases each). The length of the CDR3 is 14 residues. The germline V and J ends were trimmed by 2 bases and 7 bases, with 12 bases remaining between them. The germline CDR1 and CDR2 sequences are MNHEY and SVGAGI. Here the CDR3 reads CASSYQTWGNEQFF. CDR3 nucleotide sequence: TGTGCCAGCAGTTACCAGACCTGGGGGAATGAGCAGTTCTTC.

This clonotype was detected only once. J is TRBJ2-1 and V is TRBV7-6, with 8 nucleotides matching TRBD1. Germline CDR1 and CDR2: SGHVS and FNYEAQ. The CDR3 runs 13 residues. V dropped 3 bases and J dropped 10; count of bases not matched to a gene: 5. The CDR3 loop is CASSFQGAWEQFF. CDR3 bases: TGTGCCAGCAGCTTTCAGGGGGCGTGGGAGCAGTTCTTC.

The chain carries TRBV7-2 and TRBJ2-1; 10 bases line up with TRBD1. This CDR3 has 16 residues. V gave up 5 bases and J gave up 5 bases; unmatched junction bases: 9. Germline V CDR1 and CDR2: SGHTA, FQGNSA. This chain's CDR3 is CASSQTGTGADNEQFF. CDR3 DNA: TGTGCCAGCAGCCAGACCGGGACAGGGGCGGACAATGAGCAGTTCTTC.

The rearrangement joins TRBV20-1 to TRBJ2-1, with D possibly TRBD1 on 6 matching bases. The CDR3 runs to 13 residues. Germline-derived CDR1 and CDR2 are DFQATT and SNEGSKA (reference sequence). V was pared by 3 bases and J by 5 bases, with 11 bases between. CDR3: CSASSDSNNEQFF. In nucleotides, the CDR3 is TGCAGTGCTAGCTCGGACAGTAACAATGAGCAGTTCTTC.

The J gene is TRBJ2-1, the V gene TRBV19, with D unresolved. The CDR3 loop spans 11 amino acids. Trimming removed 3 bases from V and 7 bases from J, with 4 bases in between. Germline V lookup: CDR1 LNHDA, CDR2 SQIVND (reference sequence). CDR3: CASSMLNEQFF. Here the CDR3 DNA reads TGTGCCAGTAGTATGCTTAATGAGCAGTTCTTC.

The CDR3 protein is CASIGQGLYTEAFF. CDR3 in DNA: TGTGCCAGCATCGGACAGGGGTTGTACACTGAAGCTTTCTTT. The chain employs TRBV6-1 and TRBJ1-1, with 9 nucleotides matching TRBD1. Trimming took 7 bases from V and 3 from J; bases not matched to a gene: 6. Germline V gene lookup returns CDR1 MNHNS and CDR2 SASEGT. The CDR3 has 14 amino acids.

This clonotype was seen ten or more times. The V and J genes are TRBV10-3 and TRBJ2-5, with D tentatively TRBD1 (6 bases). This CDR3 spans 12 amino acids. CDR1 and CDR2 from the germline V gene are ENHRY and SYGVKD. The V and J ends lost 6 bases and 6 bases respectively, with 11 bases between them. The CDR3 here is CAIREGGKTQYF. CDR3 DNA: TGTGCCATCAGAGAAGGGGGAAAGACCCAGTACTTC.

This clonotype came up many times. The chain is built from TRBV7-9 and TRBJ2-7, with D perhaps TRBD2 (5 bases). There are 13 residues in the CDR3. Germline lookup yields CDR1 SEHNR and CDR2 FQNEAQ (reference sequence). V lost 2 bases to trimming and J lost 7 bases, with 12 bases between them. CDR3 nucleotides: TGTGCCAGCAGCTTAAAGGCGGAGGAGGAGCAGTACTTC. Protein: CASSLKAEEEQYF.

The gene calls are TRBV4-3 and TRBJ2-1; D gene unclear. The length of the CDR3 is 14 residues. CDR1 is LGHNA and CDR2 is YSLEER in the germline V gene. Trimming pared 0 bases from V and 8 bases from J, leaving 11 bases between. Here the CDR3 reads CASSQDYGFDEQFF. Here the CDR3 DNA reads TGCGCCAGCAGCCAAGATTACGGTTTCGATGAGCAGTTCTTC.

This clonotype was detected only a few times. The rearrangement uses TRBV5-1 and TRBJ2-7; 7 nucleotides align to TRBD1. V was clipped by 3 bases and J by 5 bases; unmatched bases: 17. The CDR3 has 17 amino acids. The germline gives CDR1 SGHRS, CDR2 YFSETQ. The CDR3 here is CASSSDRVGHGGNEQYF. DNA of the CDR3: TGCGCCAGCAGCTCAGACAGGGTAGGGCATGGTGGGAACGAGCAGTACTTC.

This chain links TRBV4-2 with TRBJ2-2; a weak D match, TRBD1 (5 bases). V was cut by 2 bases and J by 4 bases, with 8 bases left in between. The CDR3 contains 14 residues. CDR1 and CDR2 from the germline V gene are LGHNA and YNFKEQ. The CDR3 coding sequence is TGTGCCAGCAGCCAACATGACAGCACCGGGGAGCTGTTTTTT. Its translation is CASSQHDSTGELFF.

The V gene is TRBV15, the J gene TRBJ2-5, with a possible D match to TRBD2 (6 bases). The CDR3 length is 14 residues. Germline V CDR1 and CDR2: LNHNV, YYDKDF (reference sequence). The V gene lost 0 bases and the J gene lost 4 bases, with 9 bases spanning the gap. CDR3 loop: CATSRDLGGETQYF. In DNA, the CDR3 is TGTGCCACCAGCAGAGACCTCGGGGGAGAGACCCAGTACTTC.

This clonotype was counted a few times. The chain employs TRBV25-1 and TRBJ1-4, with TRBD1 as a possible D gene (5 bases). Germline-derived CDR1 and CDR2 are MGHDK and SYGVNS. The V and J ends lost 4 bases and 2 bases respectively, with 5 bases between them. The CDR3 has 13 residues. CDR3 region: CASSGQTNEKLFF. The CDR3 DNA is TGTGCCAGCAGTGGACAGACTAATGAAAAACTGTTTTTT. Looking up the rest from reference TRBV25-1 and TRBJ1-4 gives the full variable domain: EADIYQTPRYLVIGTGKKITLECSQTMGHDKMYWYQQDPGMELHLIHYSYGVNSTEKGDLSSESTVSRIRTEHFPLTLESARPSHTSQYLCASSGQTNEKLFFGSGTQLSVL.

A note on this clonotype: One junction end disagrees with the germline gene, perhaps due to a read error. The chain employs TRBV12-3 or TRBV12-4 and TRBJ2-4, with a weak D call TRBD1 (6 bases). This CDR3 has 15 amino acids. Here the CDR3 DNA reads TGTGCCAGCAGCCCGGGACATCAAGCCAGAAACATTCAGTACTTC. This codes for CASSPGHQARNIQYF.

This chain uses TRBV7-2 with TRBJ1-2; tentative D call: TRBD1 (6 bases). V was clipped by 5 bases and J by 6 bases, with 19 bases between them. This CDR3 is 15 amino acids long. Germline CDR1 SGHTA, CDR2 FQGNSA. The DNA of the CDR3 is TGTGCCAGCAGCCACCAGCAACAGGGTGGGAATGGCTACACCTTC. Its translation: CASSHQQQGGNGYTF.

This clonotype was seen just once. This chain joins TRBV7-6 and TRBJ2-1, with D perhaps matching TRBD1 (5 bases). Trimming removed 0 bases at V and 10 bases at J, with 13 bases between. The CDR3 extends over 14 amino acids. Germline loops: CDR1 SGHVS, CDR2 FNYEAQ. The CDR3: CASSLAGVGYEQFF. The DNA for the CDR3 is TGTGCCAGCAGCTTAGCAGGGGTCGGCTACGAGCAGTTCTTC.

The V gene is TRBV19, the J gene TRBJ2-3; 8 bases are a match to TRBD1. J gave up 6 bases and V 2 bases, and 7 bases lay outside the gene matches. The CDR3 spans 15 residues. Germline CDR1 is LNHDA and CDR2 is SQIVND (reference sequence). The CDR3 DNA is TGTGCCAGTAGTATATATGCAGGGGGCGCGGATACGCAGTATTTT. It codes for CASSIYAGGADTQYF.

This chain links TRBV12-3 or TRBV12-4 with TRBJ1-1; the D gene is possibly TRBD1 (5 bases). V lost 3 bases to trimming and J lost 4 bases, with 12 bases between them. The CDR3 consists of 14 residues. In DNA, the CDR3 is TGTGCCAGCAGTTTCGCGGGGGAGATCACTGAAGCTTTCTTT. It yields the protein CASSFAGEITEAFF.

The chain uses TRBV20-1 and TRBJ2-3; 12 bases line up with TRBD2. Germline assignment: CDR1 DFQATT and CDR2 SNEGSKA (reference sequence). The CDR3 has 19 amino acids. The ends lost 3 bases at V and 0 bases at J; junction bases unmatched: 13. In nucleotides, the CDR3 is TGCAGTGCTAGCCTCCTCCTAGCGGGGGGGCTGTCGAGCACAGATACGCAGTATTTT. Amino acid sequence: CSASLLLAGGLSSTDTQYF.

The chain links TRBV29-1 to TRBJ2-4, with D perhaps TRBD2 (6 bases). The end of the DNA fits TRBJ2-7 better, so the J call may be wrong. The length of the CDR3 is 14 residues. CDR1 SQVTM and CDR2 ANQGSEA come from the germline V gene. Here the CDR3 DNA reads TGCAGCGTTGAAGTGGCGGGGCGAACTCACGAGCAGTACTTC. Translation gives CSVEVAGRTHEQYF.

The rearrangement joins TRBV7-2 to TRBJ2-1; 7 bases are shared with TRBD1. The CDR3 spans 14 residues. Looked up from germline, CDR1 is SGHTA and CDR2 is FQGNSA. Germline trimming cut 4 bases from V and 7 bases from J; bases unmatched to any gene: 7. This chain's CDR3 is CASSSDPRGNEQFF. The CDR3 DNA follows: TGTGCCAGCAGCTCCGACCCCAGGGGGAATGAGCAGTTCTTC.

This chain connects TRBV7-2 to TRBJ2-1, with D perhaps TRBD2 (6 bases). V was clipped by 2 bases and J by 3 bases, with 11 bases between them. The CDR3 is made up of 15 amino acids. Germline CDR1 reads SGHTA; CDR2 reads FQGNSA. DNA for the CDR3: TGTGCCAGCAGCTTATCCGGGCGGGACTACAATGAGCAGTTCTTC. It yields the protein CASSLSGRDYNEQFF.

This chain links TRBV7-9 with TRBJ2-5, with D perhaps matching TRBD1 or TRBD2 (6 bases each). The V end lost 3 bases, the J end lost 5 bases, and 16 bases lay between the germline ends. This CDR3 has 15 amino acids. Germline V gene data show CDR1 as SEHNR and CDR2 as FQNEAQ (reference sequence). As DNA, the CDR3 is TGTGCCAGCAGCTTGGGGACTCCCGGGGGCGAGACCCAGTACTTC. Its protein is CASSLGTPGGETQYF.

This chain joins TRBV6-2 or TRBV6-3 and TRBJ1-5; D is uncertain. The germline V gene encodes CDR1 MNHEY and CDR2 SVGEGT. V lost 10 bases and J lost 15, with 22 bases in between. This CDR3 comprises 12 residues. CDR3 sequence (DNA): TGTGCCAAACCCGGGATGACTCCTCGGTGGCATTTT. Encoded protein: CAKPGMTPRWHF.

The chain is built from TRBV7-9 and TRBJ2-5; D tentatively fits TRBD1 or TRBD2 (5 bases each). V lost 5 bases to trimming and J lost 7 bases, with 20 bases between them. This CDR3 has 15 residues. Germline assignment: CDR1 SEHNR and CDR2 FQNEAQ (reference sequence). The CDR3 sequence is CASSIPGRPSATQYF. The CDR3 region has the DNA TGTGCCAGCAGCATACCGGGACGCCCTAGTGCGACCCAGTACTTC.

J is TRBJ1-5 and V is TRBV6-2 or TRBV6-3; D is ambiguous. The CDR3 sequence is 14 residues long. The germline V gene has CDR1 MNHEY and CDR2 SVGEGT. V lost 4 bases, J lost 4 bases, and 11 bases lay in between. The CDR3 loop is CASSFALVNQPQHF. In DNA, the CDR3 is TGTGCCAGCAGTTTTGCATTGGTGAATCAGCCCCAGCATTTT.

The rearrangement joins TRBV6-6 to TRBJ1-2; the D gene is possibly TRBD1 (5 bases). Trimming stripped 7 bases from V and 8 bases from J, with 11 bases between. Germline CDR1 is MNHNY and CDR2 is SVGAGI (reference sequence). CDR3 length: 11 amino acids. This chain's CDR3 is CASNQGGGYTF. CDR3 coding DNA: TGTGCCAGCAATCAGGGTGGGGGCTACACCTTC.

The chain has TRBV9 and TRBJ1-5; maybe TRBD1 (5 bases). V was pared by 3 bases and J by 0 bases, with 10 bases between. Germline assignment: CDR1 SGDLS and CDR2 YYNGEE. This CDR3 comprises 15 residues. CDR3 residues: CASSDGTYSNQPQHF. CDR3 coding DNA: TGTGCCAGCAGCGACGGGACTTATAGCAATCAGCCCCAGCATTTT.

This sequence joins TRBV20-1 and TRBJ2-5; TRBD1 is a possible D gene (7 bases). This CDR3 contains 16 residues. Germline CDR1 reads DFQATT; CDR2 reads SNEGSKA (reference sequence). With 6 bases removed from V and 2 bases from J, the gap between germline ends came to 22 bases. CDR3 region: CSAEGLRTGIQETQYF. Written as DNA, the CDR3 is TGCAGTGCCGAGGGACTCAGGACAGGAATACAAGAGACCCAGTACTTC.

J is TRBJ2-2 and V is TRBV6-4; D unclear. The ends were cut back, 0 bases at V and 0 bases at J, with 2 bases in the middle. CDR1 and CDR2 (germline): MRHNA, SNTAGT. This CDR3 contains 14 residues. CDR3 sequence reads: CASSDSTNTGELFF. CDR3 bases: TGTGCCAGCAGTGACTCGACGAACACCGGGGAGCTGTTTTTT.

The CDR3 loop reads CASGGGETDTQYF. CDR3 bases: TGTGCCTCTGGGGGGGGGGAGACGGATACGCAGTATTTT. This chain links TRBV24-1 with TRBJ2-3; 7 bases map to TRBD2. The CDR3 covers 13 residues. The V and J ends lost 12 bases and 6 bases, in that order; junction bases with no gene match: 11. Germline CDR1 and CDR2: KGHDR and SFDVKD.